Shown below are 27 T cell receptor beta chains from a single sample sequenced in a study of shared clonotypes between healthy human individuals. Produced via immunoSEQ multiplex PCR; TCRdb's table is partial and in-frame only. The profile shows approximately 470,000 clones, about 78% of them singletons. Sequencing was performed on PBMCs. Receptors originate from a woman aged 40 to 55 in good health. Some clones in this sample may be carry-over from other donors' samples.

This rearrangement joins TRBV23-1 to TRBJ2-5; no reliable D call. TRBV23-1 is noted as an ORF with a role that remains uncertain. The V end lost 8 bases, the J end lost 5 bases, and 12 bases lay between the germline ends. CDR3 size: 12 residues. The CDR3 loop reads CASLPRQETQYF. The CDR3 bases are TGCGCCAGCCTCCCCCGGCAGGAGACCCAGTACTTC.

V usage is TRBV16 and J usage is TRBJ2-2; TRBD2 matches 7 bases. V was clipped by 2 bases and J by 5 bases; unmatched bases: 5. This CDR3 is 15 amino acids long. The V gene's germline CDR1 is KGHSY and CDR2 FQNENV. CDR3 bases: TGTGCCAGCAGCCAACAGCGGGAACGAACCGGGGAGCTGTTTTTT. As protein: CASSQQRERTGELFF.

This clone was seen once. The V call is TRBV9, the J call TRBJ2-2; 8 bases match TRBD1. V lost 3 bases to trimming and J lost 3 bases; unmatched junction nucleotides: 13. Germline V CDR1 and CDR2: SGDLS, YYNGEE. The CDR3 has 18 residues. The DNA of the CDR3 is TGTGCCAGCAGCGCCCGAACCCGGGACAGGAACTACACCGGGGAGCTGTTTTTT. It codes for CASSARTRDRNYTGELFF.

The chain recombines TRBV7-2 with TRBJ2-5, with 8 bases lining up with TRBD2. Germline V CDR1 and CDR2: SGHTA, FQGNSA. This CDR3 region has 15 residues. Trimming took 5 bases from V and 5 from J; bases not matched to a gene: 10. As DNA, the CDR3 is TGTGCCAGCAGCCCAACCGGGACTAGGGACGAGACCCAGTACTTC. This translates into CASSPTGTRDETQYF. Looking up the rest from reference TRBV7-2 and TRBJ2-5 gives the full variable domain: GAGVSQSPSNKVTEKGKDVELRCDPISGHTALYWYRQSLGQGLEFLIYFQGNSAPDKSGLPSDRFSAERTGGSVSTLTIQRTQQEDSAVYLCASSPTGTRDETQYFGPGTRLLVL.

This clone was recorded a few times. The chain links TRBV11-2 to TRBJ2-3; D is ambiguous. The CDR3 loop spans 12 amino acids. Germline-derived CDR1 and CDR2 are SGHAT and FQNNGV. The V end lost 1 base, the J end lost 9 bases, and 8 bases lay between the germline ends. The CDR3 nucleotides are TGTGCCAGCAGCTTAGTACGGACGACGCAGTATTTT. Its protein is CASSLVRTTQYF.

The rearrangement links TRBV7-8 to TRBJ1-1; D unresolved. Germline V gene sequence: CDR1 SGHVS, CDR2 FQNEAQ. The length of the CDR3 is 17 residues. Trimming removed 3 bases from V and 0 bases from J, with 17 bases in between. The CDR3 region has the DNA TGTGCCAGCAGCTTGGATTTTGGCAGAGATGTGAACACTGAAGCTTTCTTT. It is translated as CASSLDFGRDVNTEAFF.

This chain uses TRBV19 with TRBJ1-5; D is possibly TRBD1 (5 bases). This CDR3 has 15 residues. Germline V gene sequence: CDR1 LNHDA, CDR2 SQIVND (reference sequence). Deletions cut 5 bases from V and 3 bases from J, with 14 bases between. CDR3 protein: CASSAGESVNQPQHF. For the CDR3, the DNA is TGTGCCAGTAGTGCGGGGGAATCCGTCAATCAGCCCCAGCATTTT.

This clone turned up a few times. The genes are TRBV7-2 and TRBJ2-7, with TRBD2 matching over 11 bases. Germline loops: CDR1 SGHTA, CDR2 FQGNSA. The J segment lost 6 bases and the V segment lost 2 bases, leaving 6 bases of the junction unmatched. The CDR3 spans 15 residues. DNA of the CDR3: TGTGCCAGCAGCTTAAAACTAGCGGGAGCTCCCGAGCAGTACTTC. This encodes CASSLKLAGAPEQYF.

The J gene is TRBJ1-5, the V gene TRBV27; the match to TRBD1 covers 10 bases. The CDR3 sequence is 14 residues long. Trimming removed 6 bases from V and 6 bases from J; junction bases left unmatched: 5. The germline V gene encodes CDR1 MNHEY and CDR2 SMNVEV (reference sequence). For the CDR3, the DNA is TGTGCCAGCAGCCGGACAGGGGGGGGTCAGCCCCAGCATTTT. Translation: CASSRTGGGQPQHF.

The chain employs TRBV18 and TRBJ1-2, with D unresolved. In germline, CDR1 is KGHSH, CDR2 LQKENI. The V and J ends lost 2 bases and 0 bases respectively, with 13 bases between them. The CDR3 is 16 amino acids. DNA for the CDR3: TGTGCCAGCTCACCATTAGTAGACTCATCTAACTATGGCTACACCTTC. It codes for CASSPLVDSSNYGYTF. The full variable domain, in which reference TRBV18 and TRBJ1-2 provide the parts outside the CDR3, is NAGVMQNPRHLVRRRGQEARLRCSPMKGHSHVYWYRQLPEEGLKFMVYLQKENIIDESGMPKERFSAEFPKEGPSILRIQQVVRGDSAAYFCASSPLVDSSNYGYTFGSGTRLTVV.

J is TRBJ1-5 and V is TRBV28; 7 bases agree with TRBD1. The germline V gene has CDR1 MDHEN and CDR2 SYDVKM. V lost 4 bases and J lost 7; bases outside the gene matches: 10. This CDR3 comprises 15 residues. CDR3 in amino acids: CASSSSRGGWQPQHF. As DNA, the CDR3 is TGTGCCAGCAGTTCCTCAAGAGGGGGCTGGCAGCCCCAGCATTTT.

The CDR3 sequence: CASSTGENYEQYF. The CDR3 DNA sequence: TGTGCCAGTAGTACCGGGGAAAATTACGAGCAGTACTTC. The chain carries TRBV19 and TRBJ2-7, with a tentative D call TRBD2 (5 bases). Germline V gives CDR1 LNHDA, CDR2 SQIVND (reference sequence). The CDR3 loop spans 13 amino acids. Trimming took off 4 bases at V and 4 bases at J, with 11 bases between the two ends.

The J gene is TRBJ1-3, the V gene TRBV7-2; D uncertain. Germline CDR1 and CDR2: SGHTA and FQGNSA. V was shortened by 6 bases and J by 4 bases, with 7 bases between the two germline ends. The CDR3 runs 12 residues. CDR3 DNA: TGTGCCAGCAGACGTGCCGGAAACACCATATATTTT. Translation: CASRRAGNTIYF.

This clone was observed at least ten times. The rearrangement links TRBV28 to TRBJ2-7; 12 positions match TRBD2. Unmatched junction bases numbered 16, after V lost 5 bases and J lost 5 bases. The germline V gene has CDR1 MDHEN and CDR2 SYDVKM. This CDR3 contains 18 residues. This CDR3 reads CASSLRPSGRGRHNEQYF. CDR3 nucleotide sequence: TGTGCCAGCAGTCTTCGACCTAGCGGGAGGGGACGACATAACGAGCAGTACTTC. Supplemented by reference TRBV28 and TRBJ2-7, the full variable domain reads DVKVTQSSRYLVKRTGEKVFLECVQDMDHENMFWYRQDPGLGLRLIYFSYDVKMKEKGDIPEGYSVSREKKERFSLILESASTNQTSMYLCASSLRPSGRGRHNEQYFGPGTRLTVT.

The chain links TRBV7-3 to TRBJ2-2; TRBD2 might be the D (5 bases). This CDR3 contains 13 residues. Trimming shortened V by 3 bases and J by 4 bases, and 6 bases separated the two germline ends. CDR1 and CDR2 from the germline V gene are SGHTA and FQGTGA. CDR3 bases: TGTGCCAGCAGCTTTACTAGCACCGGGGAGCTGTTTTTT. This sequence encodes CASSFTSTGELFF.

The chain is built from TRBV6-6 and TRBJ2-5, with 7 bases identical to TRBD2. Trimming cost V 3 bases and J 2 bases; bases outside gene matches: 6. Per the germline V gene, CDR1 is MNHNY and CDR2 is SVGAGI (reference sequence). The CDR3 runs to 15 residues. The CDR3, as DNA: TGTGCCAGCAGTTATGGGGACTACTTACAAGAGACCCAGTACTTC. Protein: CASSYGDYLQETQYF.

The J gene is TRBJ2-2, the V gene TRBV11-2; maybe TRBD2 (6 bases). The CDR3 runs to 14 residues. Germline V CDR1 and CDR2: SGHAT, FQNNGV. Trimming pared 5 bases from V and 4 bases from J, leaving 11 bases between. CDR3 protein: CASSRGISTGELFF. The CDR3 coding sequence is TGTGCCAGCAGCCGCGGGATTAGCACCGGGGAGCTGTTTTTT. Full variable domain (rest looked up from reference TRBV11-2 and TRBJ2-2): EAGVAQSPRYKIIEKRQSVAFWCNPISGHATLYWYQQILGQGPKLLIQFQNNGVVDDSQLPKDRFSAERLKGVDSTLKIQPAKLEDSAVYLCASSRGISTGELFFGEGSRLTVL.

As to this clone: The junction and the germline gene differ at one end; a read error may be behind it. The chain recombines TRBV7-9 with TRBJ2-1; 7 positions match TRBD2. Per the germline V gene, CDR1 is SEHNR and CDR2 is FQNEAQ (reference sequence). The CDR3 runs 12 residues. In DNA form, the CDR3 reads TGTGCCAGCAGCTTAAGTGGGAGGGCCATGGTCTTC. It yields the protein CASSLSGRAMVF.

The chain combines TRBV7-2 with TRBJ2-3; D is unresolved. Deletions cut 1 base from V and 0 bases from J, with 11 bases between. Germline V gene lookup returns CDR1 SGHTA and CDR2 FQGNSA. This CDR3 spans 16 amino acids. The CDR3: CASSLVGQPSTDTQYF. The CDR3 bases are TGTGCCAGCAGCTTAGTTGGGCAGCCTAGCACAGATACGCAGTATTTT.

The chain uses TRBV7-2 and TRBJ2-7; 8 bases map to TRBD2. Germline V gene lookup returns CDR1 SGHTA and CDR2 FQGNSA. This CDR3 is 15 amino acids long. The V and J ends lost 3 bases and 3 bases, in that order; junction bases with no gene match: 7. CDR3 DNA: TGTGCCAGCAGCTTTGTAGTAGCGGGGCGCTACGAGCAGTACTTC. Its translation: CASSFVVAGRYEQYF.

This rearrangement joins TRBV4-1 to TRBJ2-7; D perhaps matches TRBD2 (6 bases). Germline assignment: CDR1 MGHRA and CDR2 YSYEKL. The CDR3 sequence is 16 residues long. Trimming took off 4 bases at V and 1 base at J, with 17 bases between the two ends. The CDR3 is CASSPPVSGRSYEQYF. In nucleotides, the CDR3 is TGCGCCAGCAGCCCTCCAGTTAGCGGTAGATCCTACGAGCAGTACTTC.

The chain is built from TRBV7-3 and TRBJ2-5; TRBD2 agrees at 8 bases. The ends lost 2 bases at V and 4 bases at J; junction bases unmatched: 6. The CDR3 consists of 15 residues. Germline V gene sequence: CDR1 SGHTA, CDR2 FQGTGA. CDR3 nucleotides: TGTGCCAGCAGCTTAGGGACTAGTCGCCCAGAGACCCAGTACTTC. The encoded protein is CASSLGTSRPETQYF.

V usage is TRBV28 and J usage is TRBJ1-5, with D hard to call. The V end was cut by 3 bases, the J end by 0 bases, with 15 bases between. The CDR3 spans 17 residues. Germline CDR1 is MDHEN and CDR2 is SYDVKM. The CDR3 protein is CASSLSTTADSNQPQHF. The DNA for the CDR3 is TGTGCCAGCAGTTTGAGTACGACTGCAGATAGCAATCAGCCCCAGCATTTT.

V is TRBV5-1 and J is TRBJ1-2; 7 bases map to TRBD1. In germline, CDR1 is SGHRS, CDR2 YFSETQ. V lost 1 base to trimming and J lost 0 bases; unmatched junction nucleotides: 15. The CDR3 runs 19 residues. Written as DNA, the CDR3 is TGCGCCAGCAGCTTGAAAAGACAGGGATCAACCTTAGCTAACTATGGCTACACCTTC. This codes for CASSLKRQGSTLANYGYTF.

The chain combines TRBV6-5 with TRBJ2-1; 9 bases agree with TRBD2. The germline V gene encodes CDR1 MNHEY and CDR2 SVGAGI. There are 14 residues in the CDR3. The V and J ends lost 10 bases and 8 bases, in that order; junction bases with no gene match: 12. The CDR3 DNA is TGTGCCACCAAGCCGGGACTAGCCACGGATGAGCAGTTCTTC. This gives the protein CATKPGLATDEQFF.

V usage is TRBV2 and J usage is TRBJ2-7; possibly TRBD1 for D (6 bases). Trimming stripped 6 bases from V and 2 bases from J, with 14 bases between. The germline V gene encodes CDR1 SNHLY and CDR2 FYNNEI. There are 14 residues in the CDR3. This CDR3 is CASSGSGGPYEQYF. CDR3 nucleotides: TGTGCCAGCAGCGGTAGTGGGGGCCCCTACGAGCAGTACTTC.

The V call is TRBV10-2, the J call TRBJ1-1, with 8 positions matching TRBD1. CDR1 is WSHSY, CDR2 SAAADI, per germline. The CDR3 totals 13 residues. Trimming removed 0 bases from V and 8 bases from J; junction bases left unmatched: 2. Written as DNA, the CDR3 is TGCGCCAGCAGTGAGTCAAGGGACAGGGAAGCTTTCTTT. It translates to CASSESRDREAFF.